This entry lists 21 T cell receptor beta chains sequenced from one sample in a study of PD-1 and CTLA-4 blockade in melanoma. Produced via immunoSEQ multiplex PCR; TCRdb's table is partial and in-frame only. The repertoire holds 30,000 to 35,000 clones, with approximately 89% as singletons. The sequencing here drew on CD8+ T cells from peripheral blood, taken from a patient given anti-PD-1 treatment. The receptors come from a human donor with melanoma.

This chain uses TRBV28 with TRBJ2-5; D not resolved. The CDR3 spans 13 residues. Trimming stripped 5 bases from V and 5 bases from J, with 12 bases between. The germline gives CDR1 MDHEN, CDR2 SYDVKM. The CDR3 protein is CASSPGSEETQYF. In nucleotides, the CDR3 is TGTGCCAGCAGTCCAGGCTCCGAGGAGACCCAGTACTTC.

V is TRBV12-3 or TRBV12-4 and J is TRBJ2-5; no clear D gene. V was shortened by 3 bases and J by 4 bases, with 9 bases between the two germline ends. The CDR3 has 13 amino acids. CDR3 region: CASSLHQIETQYF. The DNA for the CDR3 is TGTGCCAGCAGTTTGCATCAGATAGAGACCCAGTACTTC.

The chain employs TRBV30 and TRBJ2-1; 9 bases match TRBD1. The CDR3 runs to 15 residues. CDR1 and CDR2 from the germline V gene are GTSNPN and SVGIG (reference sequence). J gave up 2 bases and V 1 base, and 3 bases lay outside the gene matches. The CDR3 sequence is CAWSARDRAYNEQFF. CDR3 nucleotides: TGTGCCTGGAGTGCCCGGGACAGGGCCTACAATGAGCAGTTCTTC. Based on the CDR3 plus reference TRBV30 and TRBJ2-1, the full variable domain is SQTIHQWPATLVQPVGSPLSLECTVEGTSNPNLYWYRQAAGRGLQLLFYSVGIGQISSEVPQNLSASRPQDRQFILSSKKLLLSDSGFYLCAWSARDRAYNEQFFGPGTRLTVL.

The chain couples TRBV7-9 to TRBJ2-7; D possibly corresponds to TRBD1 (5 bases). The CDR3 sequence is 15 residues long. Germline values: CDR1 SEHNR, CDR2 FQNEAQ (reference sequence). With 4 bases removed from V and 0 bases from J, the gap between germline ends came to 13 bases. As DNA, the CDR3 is TGTGCCAGCAGCTCAAGACAGTCGAGCTCCTACGAGCAGTACTTC. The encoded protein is CASSSRQSSSYEQYF.

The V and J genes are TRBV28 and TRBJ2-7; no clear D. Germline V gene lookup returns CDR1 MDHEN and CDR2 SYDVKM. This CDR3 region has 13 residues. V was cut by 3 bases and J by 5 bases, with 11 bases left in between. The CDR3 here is CASSLQPRNEQYF. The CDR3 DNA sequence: TGTGCCAGCAGTTTGCAACCAAGAAACGAGCAGTACTTC.

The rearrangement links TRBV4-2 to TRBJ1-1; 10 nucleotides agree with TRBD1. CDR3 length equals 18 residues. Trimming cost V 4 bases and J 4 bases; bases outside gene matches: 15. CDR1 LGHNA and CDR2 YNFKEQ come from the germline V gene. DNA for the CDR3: TGTGCCAGCAGCCTCCATGGAGGGACAGGGGTTTTATTCACTGAAGCTTTCTTT. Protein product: CASSLHGGTGVLFTEAFF.

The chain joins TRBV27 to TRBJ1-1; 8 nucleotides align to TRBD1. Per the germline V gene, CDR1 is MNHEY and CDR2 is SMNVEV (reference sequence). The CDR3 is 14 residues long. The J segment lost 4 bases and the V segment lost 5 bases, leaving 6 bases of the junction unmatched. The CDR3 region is CASSPGQGGTEAFF. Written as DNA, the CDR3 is TGTGCCAGCAGTCCCGGACAGGGAGGCACTGAAGCTTTCTTT.

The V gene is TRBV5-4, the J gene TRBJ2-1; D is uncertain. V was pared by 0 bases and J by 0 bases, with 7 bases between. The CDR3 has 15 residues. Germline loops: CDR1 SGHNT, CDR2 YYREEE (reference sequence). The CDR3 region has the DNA TGTGCCAGCAGCTTGGAACGGAGCTCCTACAATGAGCAGTTCTTC. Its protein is CASSLERSSYNEQFF.

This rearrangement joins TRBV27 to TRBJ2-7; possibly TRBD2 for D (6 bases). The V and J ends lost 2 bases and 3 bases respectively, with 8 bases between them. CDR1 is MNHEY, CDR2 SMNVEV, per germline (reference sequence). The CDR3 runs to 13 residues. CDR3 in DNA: TGTGCCAGCAGTTTAAACGGGGGCTACGAGCAGTACTTC. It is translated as CASSLNGGYEQYF.

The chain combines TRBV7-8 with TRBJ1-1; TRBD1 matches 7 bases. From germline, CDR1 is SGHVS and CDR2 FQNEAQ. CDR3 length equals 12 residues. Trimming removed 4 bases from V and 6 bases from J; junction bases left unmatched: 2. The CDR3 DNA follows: TGTGCCAGCAGCTGGACAGGCGCTGAAGCTTTCTTT. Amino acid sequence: CASSWTGAEAFF.

The CDR3 reads CASSSSTGVGNEQYF. CDR3 bases: TGTGCCAGCAGCTCCTCCACCGGGGTTGGGAACGAGCAGTACTTC. This chain uses TRBV11-2 with TRBJ2-7; D may be TRBD2 (5 bases). The CDR3 loop spans 15 amino acids. V lost 4 bases and J 5 bases, leaving 18 bases between the germline ends. Germline V gives CDR1 SGHAT, CDR2 FQNNGV. The whole variable domain, remainder taken from reference TRBV11-2 and TRBJ2-7, is EAGVAQSPRYKIIEKRQSVAFWCNPISGHATLYWYQQILGQGPKLLIQFQNNGVVDDSQLPKDRFSAERLKGVDSTLKIQPAKLEDSAVYLCASSSSTGVGNEQYFGPGTRLTVT.

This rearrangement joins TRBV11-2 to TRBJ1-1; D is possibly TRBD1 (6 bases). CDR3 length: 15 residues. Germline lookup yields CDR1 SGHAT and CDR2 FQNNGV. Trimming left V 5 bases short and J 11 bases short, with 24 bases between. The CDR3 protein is CASSPAGGGTLRAFF. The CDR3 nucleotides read TGTGCCAGCAGCCCCGCGGGGGGGGGCACTCTTCGGGCTTTCTTT.

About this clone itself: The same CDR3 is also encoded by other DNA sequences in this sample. CDR3 nucleotides: TGTGCCAGCAGCCCAGTGAACACTGAAGCTTTCTTT. It specifies CASSPVNTEAFF. The V call is TRBV28, the J call TRBJ1-1; D is undetermined. Germline loops: CDR1 MDHEN, CDR2 SYDVKM. Trimming pared 6 bases from V and 0 bases from J, leaving 5 bases between. This CDR3 has 12 residues. Complete variable domain (other parts from reference TRBV28 and TRBJ1-1): DVKVTQSSRYLVKRTGEKVFLECVQDMDHENMFWYRQDPGLGLRLIYFSYDVKMKEKGDIPEGYSVSREKKERFSLILESASTNQTSMYLCASSPVNTEAFFGQGTRLTVV.

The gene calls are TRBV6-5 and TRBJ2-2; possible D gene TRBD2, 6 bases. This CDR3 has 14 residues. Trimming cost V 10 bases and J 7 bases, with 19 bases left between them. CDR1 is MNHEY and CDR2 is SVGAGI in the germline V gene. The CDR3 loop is CAISSSAEGGELFF. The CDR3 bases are TGTGCCATCTCTTCTAGCGCTGAGGGCGGGGAGCTGTTTTTT.

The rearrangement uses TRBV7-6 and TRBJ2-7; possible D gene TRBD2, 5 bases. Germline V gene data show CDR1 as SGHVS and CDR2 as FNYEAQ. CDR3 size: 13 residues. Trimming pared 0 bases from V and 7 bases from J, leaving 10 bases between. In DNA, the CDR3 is TGTGCCAGCAGCTTAGCGGAGGCGGCGGAGCAGTACTTC. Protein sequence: CASSLAEAAEQYF.

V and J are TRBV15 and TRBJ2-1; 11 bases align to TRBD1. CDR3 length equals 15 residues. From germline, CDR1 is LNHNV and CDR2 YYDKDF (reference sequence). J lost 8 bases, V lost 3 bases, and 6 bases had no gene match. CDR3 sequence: CATSRGTGGSHEQFF. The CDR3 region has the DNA TGTGCCACCAGCAGGGGGACAGGGGGATCGCATGAGCAGTTCTTC.

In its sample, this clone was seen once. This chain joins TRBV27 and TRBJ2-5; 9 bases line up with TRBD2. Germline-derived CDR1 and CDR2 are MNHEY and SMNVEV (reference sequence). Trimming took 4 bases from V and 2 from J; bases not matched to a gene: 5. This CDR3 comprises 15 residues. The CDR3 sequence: CASSSSGGLQETQYF. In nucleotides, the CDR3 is TGTGCCAGCAGTTCGAGCGGGGGGCTTCAAGAGACCCAGTACTTC.

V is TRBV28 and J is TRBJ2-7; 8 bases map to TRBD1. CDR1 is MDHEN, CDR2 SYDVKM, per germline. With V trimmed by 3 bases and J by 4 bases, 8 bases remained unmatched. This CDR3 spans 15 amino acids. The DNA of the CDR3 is TGTGCCAGCAGTTTTAGAAGTCAGGGGGCTTACGAGCAGTACTTC. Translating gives CASSFRSQGAYEQYF. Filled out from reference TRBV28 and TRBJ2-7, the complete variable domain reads DVKVTQSSRYLVKRTGEKVFLECVQDMDHENMFWYRQDPGLGLRLIYFSYDVKMKEKGDIPEGYSVSREKKERFSLILESASTNQTSMYLCASSFRSQGAYEQYFGPGTRLTVT.

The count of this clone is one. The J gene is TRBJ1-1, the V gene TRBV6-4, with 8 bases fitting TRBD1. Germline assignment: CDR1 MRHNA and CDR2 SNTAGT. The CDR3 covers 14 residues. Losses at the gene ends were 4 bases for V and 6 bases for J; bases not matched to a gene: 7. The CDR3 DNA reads TGTGCCAGCAGTGCGACAGGGGCAACCTCTGAAGCTTTCTTT. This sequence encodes CASSATGATSEAFF.

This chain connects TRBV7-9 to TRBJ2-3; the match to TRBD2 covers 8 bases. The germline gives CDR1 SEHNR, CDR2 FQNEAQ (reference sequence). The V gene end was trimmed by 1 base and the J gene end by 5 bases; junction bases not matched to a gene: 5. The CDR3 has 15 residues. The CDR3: CASSLERSGGDTQYF. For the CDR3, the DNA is TGTGCCAGCAGCTTAGAACGCAGCGGGGGAGATACGCAGTATTTT.

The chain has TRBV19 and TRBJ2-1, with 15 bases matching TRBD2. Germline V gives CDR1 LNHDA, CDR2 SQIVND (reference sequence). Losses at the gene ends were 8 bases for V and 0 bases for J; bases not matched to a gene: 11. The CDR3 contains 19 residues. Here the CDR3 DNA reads TGTGCCAGTTCGCCGTCCGGGACTAGCGGGGGGAGCTCCTACAATGAGCAGTTCTTC. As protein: CASSPSGTSGGSSYNEQFF.